The 8 T cell receptor beta chains below were found in one sample sequenced in a study of blood T cell repertoires in COVID-19 (TCRdb year 2020). The library was built by means of the immunoSEQ multiplex PCR assay. Sourced from immuneACCESS, this table was stored by TCRdb with only in-frame sequences that have V and J called. A share of the clones is absent; for the studies checked, an unresolved V gene accounts for under half, and the remainder has no known explanation. The sample contains 250,000 or so clones, roughly 87% of them found a single time. The ten largest clones represent roughly 2.6% of the sample. Sequencing was done on a sample of PBMCs or T cells enriched from blood (not recorded which). These receptors all come from a woman between 25 and 40 years old with acute COVID-19.

The chain is built from TRBV5-5 and TRBJ2-7, with 9 bases that match TRBD1. V gave up 0 bases and J gave up 3 bases; unmatched junction bases: 4. CDR3 size: 15 residues. The germline gives CDR1 SGHKS, CDR2 YYEKEE (reference sequence). The CDR3 bases are TGTGCCAGCAGCTTGGGGACAGGGGTTGGCTACGAGCAGTACTTC. Translating it yields CASSLGTGVGYEQYF.

The rearrangement links TRBV25-1 to TRBJ2-7; TRBD1 aligns across 7 bases. V dropped 4 bases and J dropped 1; count of bases not matched to a gene: 7. Germline V gene data show CDR1 as MGHDK and CDR2 as SYGVNS. CDR3 length equals 15 residues. CDR3 DNA: TGTGCCAGCAGTGTCGATTGGACAGGTTCCTACGAGCAGTACTTC. Its protein product is CASSVDWTGSYEQYF.

This rearrangement joins TRBV5-4 to TRBJ2-7; no definite D call. Germline V CDR1 and CDR2: SGHNT, YYREEE (reference sequence). The length of the CDR3 is 14 residues. The germline V and J ends were trimmed by 2 bases and 2 bases, with 11 bases remaining between them. CDR3 in DNA: TGTGCCAGCAGCTTTGGGTACAGAACCTACGAGCAGTACTTC. Protein product: CASSFGYRTYEQYF.

The rearrangement links TRBV4-3 to TRBJ1-1; 7 bases are shared with TRBD1. The J segment lost 5 bases and the V segment lost 1 base, leaving 10 bases of the junction unmatched. CDR1 LGHNA and CDR2 YSLEER come from the germline V gene. This CDR3 contains 16 residues. CDR3: CASSQASQGPGTEAFF. In nucleotides, the CDR3 is TGCGCCAGCAGCCAAGCATCACAGGGGCCTGGGACTGAAGCTTTCTTT.

The chain couples TRBV6-5 to TRBJ1-1; D gene unclear. The germline CDR1 and CDR2 sequences are MNHEY and SVGAGI. With 6 bases removed from V and 3 bases from J, the gap between germline ends came to 11 bases. The CDR3 runs 13 residues. This CDR3 is CASRNRMDTEAFF. Written as DNA, the CDR3 is TGTGCCAGCAGAAACAGAATGGACACTGAAGCTTTCTTT.

The chain recombines TRBV5-6 with TRBJ1-4; the D is unclear. This CDR3 is built from 13 residues. Germline V gene lookup returns CDR1 SGHDT and CDR2 YYEEEE. V shed 0 bases and J shed 5 bases, with 5 bases lying between them. CDR3 DNA sequence: TGTGCCAGCAGCTTGGACGGGAATGAAAAACTGTTTTTT. It codes for CASSLDGNEKLFF.

The chain combines TRBV7-2 with TRBJ2-5; TRBD2 matches 10 bases. J lost 5 bases, V lost 5 bases, and 8 bases had no gene match. CDR1 and CDR2 (germline): SGHTA, FQGNSA. The CDR3 has 15 amino acids. This CDR3 is CASSASGGAGETQYF. CDR3 in DNA: TGTGCCAGCAGCGCCAGCGGGGGGGCCGGGGAGACCCAGTACTTC. The full variable domain, in which reference TRBV7-2 and TRBJ2-5 provide the parts outside the CDR3, is GAGVSQSPSNKVTEKGKDVELRCDPISGHTALYWYRQSLGQGLEFLIYFQGNSAPDKSGLPSDRFSAERTGGSVSTLTIQRTQQEDSAVYLCASSASGGAGETQYFGPGTRLLVL.

The chain couples TRBV19 to TRBJ2-7; 8 bases align to TRBD2. Germline assignment: CDR1 LNHDA and CDR2 SQIVND (reference sequence). Losses at the gene ends were 5 bases for V and 0 bases for J; bases not matched to a gene: 6. The CDR3 contains 15 residues. The CDR3 DNA follows: TGTGCCAGTAGTGGCGGGGGGTTAAGCTCCTACGAGCAGTACTTC. It is translated as CASSGGGLSSYEQYF.